Following are 6 T cell receptor beta chains from one sample sequenced in a study of cytomegalovirus exposure and HLA in healthy donors. PCR employed 60 Vbeta and 13 Jbeta primers. Using immunoSEQ multiplex PCR, the repertoire was profiled, and TCRdb retains in-frame clones only, with some absent. In the table there are about 200,000 clones, 82% of which are singletons. Material for sequencing was PBMCs. All receptors come from a boy aged 2-9 years in good health and CMV-seronegative.

This rearrangement joins TRBV5-1 to TRBJ2-4; 10 bases match TRBD2. Unmatched junction bases numbered 15, after V lost 3 bases and J lost 0 bases. CDR1 and CDR2 from the germline V gene are SGHRS and YFSETQ. The CDR3 has 20 residues. The chain's CDR3 is CASSSPSGGFPVVAKNIQYF. DNA of the CDR3: TGCGCCAGCAGCTCGCCTAGCGGGGGTTTTCCAGTAGTAGCCAAAAACATTCAGTACTTC.

This clone has more than one count but fewer than ten. V usage is TRBV6-6 and J usage is TRBJ1-2, with 7 nucleotides matching TRBD1. The CDR3 runs 14 residues. Germline V lookup: CDR1 MNHNY, CDR2 SVGAGI (reference sequence). Unmatched junction bases numbered 8, after V lost 2 bases and J lost 8 bases. CDR3 sequence reads: CASSYRGGGYGYTF. The CDR3 DNA sequence: TGTGCCAGCAGTTACCGTGGAGGGGGCTACGGCTACACCTTC.

This clone was detected only a few times. The chain uses TRBV6-1 and TRBJ2-4; 8 bases are a match to TRBD2. Losses at the gene ends were 4 bases for V and 9 bases for J; bases not matched to a gene: 8. CDR3 length equals 14 residues. The germline CDR1 and CDR2 sequences are MNHNS and SASEGT. CDR3 region: CASSAGLVVSIQYF. DNA for the CDR3: TGTGCCAGCAGTGCGGGACTAGTTGTTAGCATTCAGTACTTC.

This sequence joins TRBV7-9 and TRBJ1-5; D not certain. There are 12 residues in the CDR3. V was shortened by 4 bases and J by 7 bases, with 8 bases between the two germline ends. CDR1 is SEHNR and CDR2 is FQNEAQ in the germline V gene (reference sequence). The CDR3 reads CASSSSRQPQHF. DNA for the CDR3: TGTGCCAGCAGCTCGTCGAGGCAGCCCCAGCATTTT.

The chain employs TRBV6-1 and TRBJ2-4; D perhaps matches TRBD1 (6 bases). V lost 4 bases, J lost 0 bases, and 16 bases lay in between. Looked up from germline, CDR1 is MNHNS and CDR2 is SASEGT. The CDR3 contains 17 residues. The CDR3: CASSVHGQSLAKNIQYF. CDR3 nucleotides: TGTGCCAGCAGTGTTCACGGACAGTCGTTAGCCAAAAACATTCAGTACTTC.

The V and J genes are TRBV6-5 and TRBJ1-2; maybe TRBD1 (5 bases). V shed 2 bases and J shed 7 bases, with 17 bases lying between them. The CDR3 loop spans 15 amino acids. From germline, CDR1 is MNHEY and CDR2 SVGAGI. CDR3: CASSYGGGGASGYTF. The CDR3, as DNA: TGTGCCAGCAGTTACGGCGGGGGAGGGGCTAGTGGCTACACCTTC.